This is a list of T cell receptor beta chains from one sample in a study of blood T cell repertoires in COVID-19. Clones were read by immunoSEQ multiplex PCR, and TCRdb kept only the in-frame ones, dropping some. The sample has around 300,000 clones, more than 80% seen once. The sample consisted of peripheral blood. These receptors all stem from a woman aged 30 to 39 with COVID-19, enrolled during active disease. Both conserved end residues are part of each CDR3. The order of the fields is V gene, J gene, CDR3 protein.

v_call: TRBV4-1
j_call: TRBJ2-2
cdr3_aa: CASSLGLVNTGELFF

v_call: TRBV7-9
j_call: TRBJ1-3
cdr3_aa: CASSGTDSSGNTIYF

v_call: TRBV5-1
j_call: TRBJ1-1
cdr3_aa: CASSLGRTGMNTEAFF

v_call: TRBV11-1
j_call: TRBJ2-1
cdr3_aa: CASSQGLARINEQFF

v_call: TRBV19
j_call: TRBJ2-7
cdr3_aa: CASSIGTSVVYEQYF

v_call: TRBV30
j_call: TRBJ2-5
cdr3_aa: CAWTGLASETQYF

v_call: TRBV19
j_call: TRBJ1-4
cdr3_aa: CASSPASSQDYNEKLFF

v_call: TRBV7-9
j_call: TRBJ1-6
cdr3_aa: CASSSGTDDYNSPLHF

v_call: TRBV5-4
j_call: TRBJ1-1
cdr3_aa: CASSIGGRNTEAFF

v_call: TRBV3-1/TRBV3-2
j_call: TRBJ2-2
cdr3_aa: CASSQTQGRSNTGELFF

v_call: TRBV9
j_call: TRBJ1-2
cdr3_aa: CASSVAGGLGYGYTF

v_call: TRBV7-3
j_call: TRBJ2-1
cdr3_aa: CASSASGAAVNEQFF

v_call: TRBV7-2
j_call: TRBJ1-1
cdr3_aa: CASSTRRDRGYTEAFF

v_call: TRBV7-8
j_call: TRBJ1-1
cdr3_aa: CASSLVTSGNTEAFF

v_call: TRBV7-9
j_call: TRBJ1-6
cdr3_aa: CASSTGDYNSPLHF

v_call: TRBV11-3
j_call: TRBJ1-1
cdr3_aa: CASSSTLNTEAFF

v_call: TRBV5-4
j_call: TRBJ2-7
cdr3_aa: CASSLEANTYEQYF

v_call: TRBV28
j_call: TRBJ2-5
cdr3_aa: CASSLWTNREQETQYF

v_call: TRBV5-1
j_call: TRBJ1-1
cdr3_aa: CASSLGQANTEAFF

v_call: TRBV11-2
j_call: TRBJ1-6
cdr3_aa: CASSLSSDGARLHF

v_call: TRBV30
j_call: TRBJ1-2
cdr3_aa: CAWEIQGRGGYTF

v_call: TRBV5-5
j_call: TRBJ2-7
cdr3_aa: CASSLTGVYEQYF

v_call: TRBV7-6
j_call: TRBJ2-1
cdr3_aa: CASSSKGVGQSSYNEQFF